This T cell receptor (beta chain) comes out of a study of OX40 agonist ivuxolimab in advanced cancers. Looking at the study overall: Patients' therapy was ivuxolimab, an antibody that acts as an agonist of OX40 (CD134). Whole-study findings and limits: Among some nonresponders, normalized T-cell clonal expansion was also low.

This clone occurred once. Its matching antigen is unknown. Trimming cost V 5 bases and J 0 bases; bases outside gene matches: 7. Germline CDR1 SGHAT, CDR2 FQDESV (reference sequence). The CDR3 has 18 residues. The method was immunoSEQ multiplex PCR; TCRdb's version includes in-frame clones alone and lacks a portion of them. The sample lists 49,000 or so clones, 87% occurring once. This material consisted of CD4+ or CD8+ T cells sorted from blood, taken in a trial of the OX40 agonist ivuxolimab. The sequence was obtained from an adult with an advanced solid tumor such as melanoma, head and neck, liver or kidney cancer. V is TRBV11-1 and J is TRBJ2-4; 13 nucleotides agree with TRBD2. The CDR3 is CASSPRTSGRVAKNIQYF. The CDR3 coding sequence is TGTGCCAGCAGCCCCCGGACTAGCGGGAGAGTAGCCAAAAACATTCAGTACTTC.